This T cell receptor beta chain was sequenced for a study of blood T cells in healthy people across ages. Details on this clonotype: Mismatch with germline at one junction end may stem from a read error.

Combining a sample-barcoded 5' primer with a J-beta primer mix, a second PCR ran for roughly 6 to 12 cycles. MiXCR, run by TCRdb on the 5' RACE reads, gives a single entry per CDR3 protein. The sample includes over 1,200,000 distinct CDR3 sequences, approximately 60% seen only once; the top ten take more than 6%. The CDR3 is made up of 15 amino acids. The source material was blood. The TCR originated in a man aged 18 to 29 in good health. The chain joins TRBV12-3 or TRBV12-4 to TRBJ2-3; no definite D call. The CDR3 nucleotides read TGTGTCAGCAGTCTCCAACTGACCGCCACAGATACGCAGTATTTT. Protein product: CVSSLQLTATDTQYF.